Described below is a single T cell receptor (beta chain) sequence and its context. The record originates from a study of shared clonotypes between healthy human individuals. Only in-frame clones appear in the TCRdb table, and some are missing; sequencing was by immunoSEQ multiplex PCR. Of around 640,000 clones in the sample, 95% to 96% were seen once. CD45RO-negative, CCR7-positively selected cells formed the naive CD8 fraction, excluding terminally differentiated effector memory CD45RA+ cells. Input material: naive CD8+ T cells sorted from blood. The receptor comes from a woman aged 25 to 39 in good health.

CDR3 in amino acids: CASRGEASYNEQFF. CDR3 coding DNA: TGTGCCTCAAGGGGGGAAGCCTCCTACAATGAGCAGTTCTTC. The J gene is TRBJ2-1, the V gene TRBV30; the D call may be TRBD1 or TRBD2 (6 bases each). CDR1 is GTSNPN and CDR2 is SVGIG in the germline V gene (reference sequence). The CDR3 length is 14 residues. V was clipped by 7 bases and J by 0 bases, with 13 bases between them.